This TCR beta chain derives from a study of T cell repertoires in cytomegalovirus infection. Overall study: As its CMV epitopes, the study selected recently identified HLA-C-restricted and well-studied HLA-B-restricted targets. CMV infection plus the matching HLA type was flagged by public TCR beta signatures.

General study points: HLA-C-restricted TCR beta clonotypes specific for CMV led the ex vivo response. Of the TCR beta families, the public ones yielded a cumulative frequency that identified carriers of CMV plus the relevant HLA.

TCRdb reprocessed the reads with MiXCR, giving one entry per CDR3 protein. The sample records some 590,000 distinct CDR3 sequences, almost 40% being singletons. To note about this clonotype: What it binds is not known.

The V segment lost 7 bases and the J segment 0 bases; nucleotides outside the gene matches: 6. The CDR3 contains 14 residues. The chain employs TRBV12-3 or TRBV12-4 and TRBJ2-7; 7 nucleotides align to TRBD1. This TCR was sampled from a human donor in good health (CMV status not recorded). Some clones in this sample may be carry-over from other donors' samples. The sequencing here drew on cultured PBMCs, taken from culture after CMV antigen stimulation. CDR3 sequence: CASNPGQLSYEQYF. As DNA, the CDR3 is TGTGCCAGCAACCCGGGACAGCTCTCCTACGAGCAGTACTTC.